A selection of T cell receptor beta chains follows, all from one sample in a study of T cell clones after liver transplantation. Sequencing used immunoSEQ multiplex PCR; TCRdb keeps in-frame clones, though not all of them. This repertoire shows 9,000 to 10,000 clones, around 72% found once; its top ten account for about a fifth. Sequencing used CD8+ T cells from blood, obtained at the approximately 16-month timepoint. The receptors originated from a human patient who received a liver transplant. Some T cells may be provided by the graft donor. CDR3s include the opening cysteine and the closing phenylalanine or tryptophan. The order of the fields is CDR3 DNA, CDR3 protein, D gene, V gene, clone size, J gene. The D gene is left open where the match is weak. Rows give clone size only sometimes, using once, few, many, or a class for an expanded clone.

CDR3nt: TGTGCCAGCAGCCCGCGAAGGGGGCTTGTCGTCACTGAAGCTTTCTTT; CDR3aa: CASSPRRGLVVTEAFF; d_gene: TRBD1; v_gene: TRBV27; abundance: NA; j_gene: TRBJ1-1
CDR3nt: TGTGCCAGCAGCCCTCTCCCCGACAGGGCCCACGAGCAGTACTTC; CDR3aa: CASSPLPDRAHEQYF; d_gene: TRBD1; v_gene: TRBV6-5; abundance: NA; j_gene: TRBJ2-7
CDR3nt: TGTGCCAGCAGTTATGACAGCGGAAACACCATATATTTT; CDR3aa: CASSYDSGNTIYF; d_gene: NA; v_gene: TRBV6-5; abundance: NA; j_gene: TRBJ1-3
CDR3nt: TGTGCCAGCAGTTCAGTAGAAGCGGGGGTCTCCTACAATGAGCAGTTCTTC; CDR3aa: CASSSVEAGVSYNEQFF; d_gene: TRBD2; v_gene: TRBV27; abundance: NA; j_gene: TRBJ2-1
CDR3nt: TGTGCCAGCAGCACCCTCTGGCGGGGGGCAACTAATGAAAAACTGTTTTTT; CDR3aa: CASSTLWRGATNEKLFF; d_gene: NA; v_gene: TRBV28; abundance: once; j_gene: TRBJ1-4
CDR3nt: TGTGCCAGCAGCTTAGTCGGCCAGGCCGGAAACACCATATATTTT; CDR3aa: CASSLVGQAGNTIYF; d_gene: NA; v_gene: TRBV7-9; abundance: NA; j_gene: TRBJ1-3
CDR3nt: TGCGCCAGCAGTCCCACCACTTGGGTTGCAGGGGACGTTAAAACGAACACCGGGGAGCTGTTTTTT; CDR3aa: CASSPTTWVAGDVKTNTGELFF; d_gene: NA; v_gene: TRBV23-1; abundance: few; j_gene: TRBJ2-2
CDR3nt: TGTGCCAGCAGCCAAGCACGGACAGGAAATTACAATGAGCAGTTCTTC; CDR3aa: CASSQARTGNYNEQFF; d_gene: TRBD1; v_gene: TRBV4-2; abundance: NA; j_gene: TRBJ2-1
CDR3nt: TGCGCCAGCAGCCAAGAAGCTAGCGGGACGAATGAGCAGTTCTTC; CDR3aa: CASSQEASGTNEQFF; d_gene: TRBD2; v_gene: TRBV4-3; abundance: NA; j_gene: TRBJ2-1
CDR3nt: TGCGCCAGCCACACCGGGACTGGAGAGACCCAGTACTTC; CDR3aa: CASHTGTGETQYF; d_gene: NA; v_gene: TRBV10-2; abundance: medium-sized; j_gene: TRBJ2-5
CDR3nt: TGTGCCAGCAGTTTATTTAACAGAAGAGCTAGCACAGATACGCAGTATTTT; CDR3aa: CASSLFNRRASTDTQYF; d_gene: NA; v_gene: TRBV27; abundance: NA; j_gene: TRBJ2-3
CDR3nt: TGTGCCAGCAGCTCCGGACAGGGGGGGGATCAGCCCCAGCATTTT; CDR3aa: CASSSGQGGDQPQHF; d_gene: TRBD1; v_gene: TRBV28; abundance: NA; j_gene: TRBJ1-5
CDR3nt: TGTGCCAGCAGTTACGAGGGGGCCTATCCCCCTTATGGCTACACCTTC; CDR3aa: CASSYEGAYPPYGYTF; d_gene: TRBD1; v_gene: TRBV6-5; abundance: NA; j_gene: TRBJ1-2
CDR3nt: TGTGCCAGCAGTTTTTATGGGGATAGCGGGGAGCTGTTTTTT; CDR3aa: CASSFYGDSGELFF; d_gene: NA; v_gene: TRBV27; abundance: NA; j_gene: TRBJ2-2
CDR3nt: TGTGCCAGCAGTGGGACAGGACCCACCGGGGAGCTGTTTTTT; CDR3aa: CASSGTGPTGELFF; d_gene: TRBD1; v_gene: TRBV6-4; abundance: NA; j_gene: TRBJ2-2
CDR3nt: TGTGCCAGTAGTATAGCCCGGACTAGCGGGAGGACGAACACCGGGGAGCTGTTTTTT; CDR3aa: CASSIARTSGRTNTGELFF; d_gene: TRBD2; v_gene: TRBV19; abundance: NA; j_gene: TRBJ2-2
CDR3nt: TGTGCCAGTCAAGACGGCAATCAGCCCCAGCATTTT; CDR3aa: CASQDGNQPQHF; d_gene: NA; v_gene: TRBV19; abundance: NA; j_gene: TRBJ1-5
CDR3nt: TGTGCCAGCAGCCCCTACGGAATATCTAGCACAGATACGCAGTATTTT; CDR3aa: CASSPYGISSTDTQYF; d_gene: NA; v_gene: TRBV7-2; abundance: NA; j_gene: TRBJ2-3
CDR3nt: TGTGCCAGCAGCCCGGGGGGTAGCGGGGGCGCCGAGCAGTACTTC; CDR3aa: CASSPGGSGGAEQYF; d_gene: TRBD2; v_gene: TRBV13; abundance: medium-sized; j_gene: TRBJ2-7
CDR3nt: TGTGCCAGTACGGGGGGTGCCGGGGAGCTGTTTTTT; CDR3aa: CASTGGAGELFF; d_gene: TRBD2; v_gene: TRBV19; abundance: NA; j_gene: TRBJ2-2
CDR3nt: TGTGCCAGCAGCTTTTCTCCAGGGGCGATCCCCTACAATGAGCAGTTCTTC; CDR3aa: CASSFSPGAIPYNEQFF; d_gene: NA; v_gene: TRBV7-9; abundance: once; j_gene: TRBJ2-1
CDR3nt: TGTGCCACCAGCATTCCACCCGGGACAGGGTCGGCAGAGACCCAGTACTTC; CDR3aa: CATSIPPGTGSAETQYF; d_gene: TRBD1; v_gene: TRBV15; abundance: NA; j_gene: TRBJ2-5
CDR3nt: TGTGCCAGCAGGGAGGCCGGGGAGCTGTTTTTT; CDR3aa: CASREAGELFF; d_gene: NA; v_gene: TRBV2; abundance: NA; j_gene: TRBJ2-2
CDR3nt: TGTGCCAGCAGCTTAGAATTGGTCCCACAGGGGGATGAAAAACTGTTTTTT; CDR3aa: CASSLELVPQGDEKLFF; d_gene: TRBD1; v_gene: TRBV7-2; abundance: few; j_gene: TRBJ1-4
CDR3nt: TGTGCTAGTGGTTTTTCGGATGAGCAGTTCTTC; CDR3aa: CASGFSDEQFF; d_gene: NA; v_gene: TRBV12-5; abundance: NA; j_gene: TRBJ2-1
CDR3nt: TGTGCCAGCTCACCTGGAGGGGGTGACTACAATGAGCAGTTCTTC; CDR3aa: CASSPGGGDYNEQFF; d_gene: NA; v_gene: TRBV18; abundance: NA; j_gene: TRBJ2-1
CDR3nt: TGTGCCAGCAGTTACCTCCTATGGGAGACCCAGTACTTC; CDR3aa: CASSYLLWETQYF; d_gene: NA; v_gene: TRBV6-6; abundance: NA; j_gene: TRBJ2-5
CDR3nt: TGTGCCAGCAGCCCGAGCCCCTCGACAGGGCAAGAGACCCAGTACTTC; CDR3aa: CASSPSPSTGQETQYF; d_gene: TRBD1; v_gene: TRBV27; abundance: NA; j_gene: TRBJ2-5
CDR3nt: TGTGCCAGCACAAAACTGTCAGGGGTTGAGCAGTTCTTC; CDR3aa: CASTKLSGVEQFF; d_gene: NA; v_gene: TRBV6-1; abundance: few; j_gene: TRBJ2-1
CDR3nt: TGTGCCAGCAGTGCAGAACCGGACAGCTCTGGAAACACCATATATTTT; CDR3aa: CASSAEPDSSGNTIYF; d_gene: NA; v_gene: TRBV2; abundance: NA; j_gene: TRBJ1-3
CDR3nt: TGTGCCAGCAGTTTTGGTAGGGCGGAAGAGACCCAGTACTTC; CDR3aa: CASSFGRAEETQYF; d_gene: NA; v_gene: TRBV27; abundance: once; j_gene: TRBJ2-5
CDR3nt: TGTGCCAGCAGCTTGAGTGATGAGCAGTTCTTC; CDR3aa: CASSLSDEQFF; d_gene: NA; v_gene: TRBV7-8; abundance: few; j_gene: TRBJ2-1
CDR3nt: TGTGCCAGCAGCACTGGGTGGAGGGAGGAAGAGACCCAGTACTTC; CDR3aa: CASSTGWREEETQYF; d_gene: NA; v_gene: TRBV6-1; abundance: few; j_gene: TRBJ2-5
CDR3nt: TGTGCCAGCAGCTTAGGTGGCAGGATCACCAGCAATCAGCCCCAGCATTTT; CDR3aa: CASSLGGRITSNQPQHF; d_gene: NA; v_gene: TRBV7-8; abundance: NA; j_gene: TRBJ1-5
CDR3nt: TGTGCCTGGGAGAGAGGAAACACCATATATTTT; CDR3aa: CAWERGNTIYF; d_gene: NA; v_gene: TRBV30; abundance: few; j_gene: TRBJ1-3
CDR3nt: TGTGCCAGCAGTCCCACAGGGTGGAGCAATCAGCCCCAGCATTTT; CDR3aa: CASSPTGWSNQPQHF; d_gene: NA; v_gene: TRBV27; abundance: NA; j_gene: TRBJ1-5
CDR3nt: TGTGCCACCAAGACAGGGAACTCCTACGAGCAGTACTTC; CDR3aa: CATKTGNSYEQYF; d_gene: TRBD1; v_gene: TRBV6-1; abundance: medium-sized; j_gene: TRBJ2-7
CDR3nt: TGCGCCAGCAGCTTGATGAGGGCCACCGGGGAGCTGTTTTTT; CDR3aa: CASSLMRATGELFF; d_gene: NA; v_gene: TRBV5-1; abundance: NA; j_gene: TRBJ2-2
CDR3nt: TGTGCCAGCAGCGTAGGGGATAATCAGGAGCCCCAGCATTTT; CDR3aa: CASSVGDNQEPQHF; d_gene: NA; v_gene: TRBV9; abundance: NA; j_gene: TRBJ1-5
CDR3nt: TGTGCCAGCAGCTTAGCCCCGGGACTAGCGTTCTCCTACAATGAGCAGTTCTTC; CDR3aa: CASSLAPGLAFSYNEQFF; d_gene: TRBD2; v_gene: TRBV7-9; abundance: medium-sized; j_gene: TRBJ2-1
CDR3nt: TGTGCCAGCAGCGTTGGGGTAGCGGGAGTAGGAAATGAGCAGTTCTTC; CDR3aa: CASSVGVAGVGNEQFF; d_gene: TRBD2; v_gene: TRBV7-6; abundance: NA; j_gene: TRBJ2-1
CDR3nt: TGTGCCAGCAGTGGTAGGTCCGAAAACACCGGGGAGCTGTTTTTT; CDR3aa: CASSGRSENTGELFF; d_gene: NA; v_gene: TRBV6-4; abundance: NA; j_gene: TRBJ2-2
CDR3nt: TGCGCCAGCAGCCAAGATCAGGAGGACTACTCAAGCACAGATACGCAGTATTTT; CDR3aa: CASSQDQEDYSSTDTQYF; d_gene: NA; v_gene: TRBV4-3; abundance: NA; j_gene: TRBJ2-3
CDR3nt: TGTGCCAGCAGTGTTGGAGCGGGACAGGGAATCGTTTGGGGTGGCTACACCTTC; CDR3aa: CASSVGAGQGIVWGGYTF; d_gene: TRBD1; v_gene: TRBV2; abundance: medium-sized; j_gene: TRBJ1-2
CDR3nt: TGTGCCAGCAGACTACGACTGCAATACAATGAGCAGTTCTTC; CDR3aa: CASRLRLQYNEQFF; d_gene: NA; v_gene: TRBV6-5; abundance: medium-sized; j_gene: TRBJ2-1
CDR3nt: TGTGCCAGCAGCTTATTCCGGGTAGGCGATGAGCAGTTCTTC; CDR3aa: CASSLFRVGDEQFF; d_gene: NA; v_gene: TRBV7-8; abundance: NA; j_gene: TRBJ2-1
CDR3nt: TGCGCCAGCAGAATACCCACCGGGACAGGCGAAGAGACCCAGTACTTC; CDR3aa: CASRIPTGTGEETQYF; d_gene: TRBD1; v_gene: TRBV10-1; abundance: NA; j_gene: TRBJ2-5
CDR3nt: TGCGCCAGCAGTCAATCCGGGGGGGCGAGACAGCCCCAGCATTTT; CDR3aa: CASSQSGGARQPQHF; d_gene: NA; v_gene: TRBV23-1; abundance: NA; j_gene: TRBJ1-5
CDR3nt: TGTGCCAGCAGTTTTGGGAGCAGCAATCAGCCCCAGCATTTT; CDR3aa: CASSFGSSNQPQHF; d_gene: NA; v_gene: TRBV27; abundance: NA; j_gene: TRBJ1-5
CDR3nt: TGTGCCAGCAGCCGAGGGCAATCCAGGGAGACCCAGTACTTC; CDR3aa: CASSRGQSRETQYF; d_gene: NA; v_gene: TRBV28; abundance: NA; j_gene: TRBJ2-5
CDR3nt: TGTGCCAGCAGCGGGACGGGGAGGCCCCGGAGAACAGATACGCAGTATTTT; CDR3aa: CASSGTGRPRRTDTQYF; d_gene: NA; v_gene: TRBV9; abundance: few; j_gene: TRBJ2-3
CDR3nt: TGTGCCAGCAGCTTAGGGACTAGCGGGGGGGCCCTGTCCGAGCAGTACTTC; CDR3aa: CASSLGTSGGALSEQYF; d_gene: TRBD2; v_gene: TRBV7-6; abundance: NA; j_gene: TRBJ2-7
CDR3nt: TGTGCCAGCAGTGAGTCCGGGGCCACGGGTCAGCCCCAGCATTTT; CDR3aa: CASSESGATGQPQHF; d_gene: NA; v_gene: TRBV2; abundance: few; j_gene: TRBJ1-5
CDR3nt: TGTGCCAGCAGCACGGGACTAGCGGGGGGGCAGGCCCCAGATACGCAGTATTTT; CDR3aa: CASSTGLAGGQAPDTQYF; d_gene: TRBD2; v_gene: TRBV5-6; abundance: medium-sized; j_gene: TRBJ2-3
CDR3nt: TGCAGCATATCCGGGGGTCCCTACGAGCAGTACTTC; CDR3aa: CSISGGPYEQYF; d_gene: NA; v_gene: TRBV29-1; abundance: NA; j_gene: TRBJ2-7
CDR3nt: TGTGCCAGCAGTTCCGGCGACACCACCGGGGAGCTGTTTTTT; CDR3aa: CASSSGDTTGELFF; d_gene: NA; v_gene: TRBV27; abundance: NA; j_gene: TRBJ2-2
CDR3nt: TGCGCCAGCAGCTTGCTTAGGACAGGGGTTAATGAGCAGTTCTTC; CDR3aa: CASSLLRTGVNEQFF; d_gene: TRBD1; v_gene: TRBV5-1; abundance: NA; j_gene: TRBJ2-1
CDR3nt: TGTGCCAGCAGCACCTTAGGGCCCCCCCCCTACGAGCAGTACTTC; CDR3aa: CASSTLGPPPYEQYF; d_gene: NA; v_gene: TRBV5-4; abundance: NA; j_gene: TRBJ2-7